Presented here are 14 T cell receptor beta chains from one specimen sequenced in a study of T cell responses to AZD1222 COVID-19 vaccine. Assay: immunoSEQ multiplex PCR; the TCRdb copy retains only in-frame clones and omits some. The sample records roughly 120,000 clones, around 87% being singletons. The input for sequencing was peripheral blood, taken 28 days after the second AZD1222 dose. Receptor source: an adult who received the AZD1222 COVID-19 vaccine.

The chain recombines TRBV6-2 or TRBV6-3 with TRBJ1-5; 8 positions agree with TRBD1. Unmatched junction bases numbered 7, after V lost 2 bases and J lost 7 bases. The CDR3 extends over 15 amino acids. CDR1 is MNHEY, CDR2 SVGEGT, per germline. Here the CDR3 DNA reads TGTGCCAGCAGTTACCTTCAGGGGGCAGGGCAGCCCCAGCATTTT. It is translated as CASSYLQGAGQPQHF.

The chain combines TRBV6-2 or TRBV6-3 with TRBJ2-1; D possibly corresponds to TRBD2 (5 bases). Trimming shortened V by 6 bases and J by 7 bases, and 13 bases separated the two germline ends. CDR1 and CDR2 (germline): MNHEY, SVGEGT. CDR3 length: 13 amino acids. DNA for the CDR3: TGTGCCAGCAGCTCGGGGTCTTCGAATGAGCAGTTCTTC. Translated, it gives CASSSGSSNEQFF.

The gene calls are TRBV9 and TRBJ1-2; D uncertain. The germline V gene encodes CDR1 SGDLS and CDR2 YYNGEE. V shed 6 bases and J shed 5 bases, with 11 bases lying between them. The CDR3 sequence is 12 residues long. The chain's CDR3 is CASNGRPYGYTF. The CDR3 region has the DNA TGTGCCAGCAATGGGCGGCCTTATGGCTACACCTTC.

CDR3 nucleotide sequence: TGTGCCACCAGCGGACTAGCTAACACCGGGGAGCTGTTTTTT. Translation: CATSGLANTGELFF. The rearrangement uses TRBV24-1 and TRBJ2-2; TRBD2 matches 8 bases. The CDR3 is made up of 14 amino acids. Germline V gene data show CDR1 as KGHDR and CDR2 as SFDVKD. Trimming cost V 7 bases and J 2 bases; bases outside gene matches: 2.

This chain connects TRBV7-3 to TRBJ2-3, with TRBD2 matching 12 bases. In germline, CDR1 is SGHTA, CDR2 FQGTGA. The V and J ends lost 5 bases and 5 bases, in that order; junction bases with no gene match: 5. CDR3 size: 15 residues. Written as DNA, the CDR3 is TGTGCCAGCAGCCTAGCGGGGGGGCCCATAGATACGCAGTATTTT. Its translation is CASSLAGGPIDTQYF.

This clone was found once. For the CDR3, the DNA is TGCGCCAGCAGCCAGGAAGAATTCTACGAGCAGTACTTC. This encodes CASSQEEFYEQYF. The gene calls are TRBV4-1 and TRBJ2-7; D ambiguous. From germline, CDR1 is MGHRA and CDR2 YSYEKL. The CDR3 has 13 amino acids. V lost 3 bases and J 3 bases, leaving 9 bases between the germline ends.

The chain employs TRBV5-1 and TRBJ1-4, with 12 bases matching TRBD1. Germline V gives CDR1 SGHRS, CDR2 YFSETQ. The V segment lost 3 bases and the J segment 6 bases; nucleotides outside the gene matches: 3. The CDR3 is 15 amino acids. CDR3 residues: CASSSGQGAHEKLFF. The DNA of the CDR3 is TGCGCCAGCAGCTCGGGACAGGGGGCGCATGAAAAACTGTTTTTT.

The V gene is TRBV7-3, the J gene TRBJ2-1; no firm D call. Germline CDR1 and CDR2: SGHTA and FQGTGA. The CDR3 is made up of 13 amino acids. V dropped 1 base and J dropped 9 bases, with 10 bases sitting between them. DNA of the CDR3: TGTGCCAGCAGCTTAATTGGACCCCCTGAGCAGTTCTTC. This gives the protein CASSLIGPPEQFF.

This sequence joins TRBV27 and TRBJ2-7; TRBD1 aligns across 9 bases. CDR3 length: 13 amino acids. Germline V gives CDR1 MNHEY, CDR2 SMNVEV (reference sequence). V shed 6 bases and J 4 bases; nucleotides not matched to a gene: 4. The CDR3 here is CASSKQGAYEQYF. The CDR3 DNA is TGTGCCAGCAGCAAACAGGGGGCTTACGAGCAGTACTTC.

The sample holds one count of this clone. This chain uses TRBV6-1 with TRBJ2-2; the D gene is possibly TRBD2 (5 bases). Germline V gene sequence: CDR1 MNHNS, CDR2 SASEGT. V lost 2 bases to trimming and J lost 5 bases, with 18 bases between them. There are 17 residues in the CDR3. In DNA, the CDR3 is TGTGCCAGCAGTGAAAGAGCCGGTACGGGAAAAACCGGGGAGCTGTTTTTT. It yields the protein CASSERAGTGKTGELFF.

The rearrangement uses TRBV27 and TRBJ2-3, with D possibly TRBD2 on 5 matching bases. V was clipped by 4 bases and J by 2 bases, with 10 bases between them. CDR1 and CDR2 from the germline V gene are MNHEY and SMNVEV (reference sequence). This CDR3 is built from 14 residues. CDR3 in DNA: TGTGCCAGCAGTTATGGACTGGTCACAGATACGCAGTATTTT. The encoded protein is CASSYGLVTDTQYF.

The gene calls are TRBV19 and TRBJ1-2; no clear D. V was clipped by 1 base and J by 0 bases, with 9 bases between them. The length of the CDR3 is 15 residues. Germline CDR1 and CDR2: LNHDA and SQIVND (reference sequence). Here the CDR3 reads CASSIGRGANYGYTF. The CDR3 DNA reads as TGTGCCAGTAGTATAGGTCGTGGAGCTAACTATGGCTACACCTTC.

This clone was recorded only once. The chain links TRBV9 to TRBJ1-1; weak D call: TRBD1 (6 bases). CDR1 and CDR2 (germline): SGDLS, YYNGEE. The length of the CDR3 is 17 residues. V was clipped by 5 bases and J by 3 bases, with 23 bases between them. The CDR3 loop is CASRALWEGESDTEAFF. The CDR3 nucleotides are TGTGCCAGCAGGGCCCTATGGGAGGGGGAAAGTGACACTGAAGCTTTCTTT.

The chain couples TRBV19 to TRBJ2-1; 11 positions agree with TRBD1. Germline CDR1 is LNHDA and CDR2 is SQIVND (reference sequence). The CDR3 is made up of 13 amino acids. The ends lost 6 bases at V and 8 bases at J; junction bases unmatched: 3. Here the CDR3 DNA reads TGTGCCAGTAGAAGGACAGGGGGCCATGAGCAGTTCTTC. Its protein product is CASRRTGGHEQFF.